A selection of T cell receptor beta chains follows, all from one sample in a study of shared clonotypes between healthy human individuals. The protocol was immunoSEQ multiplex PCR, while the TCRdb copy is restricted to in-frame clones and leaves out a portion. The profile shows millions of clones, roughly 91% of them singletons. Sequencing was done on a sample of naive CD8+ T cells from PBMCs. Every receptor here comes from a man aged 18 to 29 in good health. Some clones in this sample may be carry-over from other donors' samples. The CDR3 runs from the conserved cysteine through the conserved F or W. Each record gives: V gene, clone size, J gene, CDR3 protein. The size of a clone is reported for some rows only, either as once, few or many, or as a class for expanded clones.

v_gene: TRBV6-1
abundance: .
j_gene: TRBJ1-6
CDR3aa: CASTEWKASPLHF

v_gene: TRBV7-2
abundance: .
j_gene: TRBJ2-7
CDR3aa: CASSFGQGPYEQYF

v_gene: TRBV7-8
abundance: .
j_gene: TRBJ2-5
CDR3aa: CASSSTSGQETQYF

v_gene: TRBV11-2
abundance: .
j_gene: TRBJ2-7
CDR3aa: CASSLGRGKFYEQYF

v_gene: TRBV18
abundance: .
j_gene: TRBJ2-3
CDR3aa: CASAKGSTDTQYF

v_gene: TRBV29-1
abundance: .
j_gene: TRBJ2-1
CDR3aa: CSVEGGRELGREQFF

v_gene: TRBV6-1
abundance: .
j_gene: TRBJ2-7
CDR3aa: CASSERTSGSPEQYF

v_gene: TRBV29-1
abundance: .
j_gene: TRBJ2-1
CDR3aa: CSVLRTSGAYNEQFF

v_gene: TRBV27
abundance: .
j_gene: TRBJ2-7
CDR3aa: CASSSWVPTGVGDEQYF

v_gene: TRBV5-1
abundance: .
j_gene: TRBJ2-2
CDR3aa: CASSARGTPYTGELFF

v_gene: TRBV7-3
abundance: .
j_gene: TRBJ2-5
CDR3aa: CASSSTGSQETQYF

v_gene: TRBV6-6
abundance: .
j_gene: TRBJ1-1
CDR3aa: CASSYRGATEAFF

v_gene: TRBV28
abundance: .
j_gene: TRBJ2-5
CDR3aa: CASNRGASGRQETQYF

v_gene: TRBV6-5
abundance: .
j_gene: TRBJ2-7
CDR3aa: CASSYRDGGYEQYF

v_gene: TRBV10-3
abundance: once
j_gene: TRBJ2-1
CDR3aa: CAIRSQNEQFF

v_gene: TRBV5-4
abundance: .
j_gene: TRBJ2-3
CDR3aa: CASSLDGDTQYF

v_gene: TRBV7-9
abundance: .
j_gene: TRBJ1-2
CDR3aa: CASSLATPGSYGYTF

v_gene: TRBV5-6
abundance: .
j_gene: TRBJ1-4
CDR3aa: CASSSTPQPLLFF

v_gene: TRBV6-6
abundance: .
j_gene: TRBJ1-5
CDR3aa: CASRRTYGNQPQHF

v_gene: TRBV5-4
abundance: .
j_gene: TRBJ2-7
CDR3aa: CASSFSGSRYEQYF

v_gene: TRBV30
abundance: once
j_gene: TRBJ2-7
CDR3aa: CAWRLAGYYEQYF

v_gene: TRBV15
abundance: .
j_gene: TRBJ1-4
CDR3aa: CATSRERQLNEKLFF

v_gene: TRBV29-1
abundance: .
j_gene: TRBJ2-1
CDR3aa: CSVEGWLAGGYEQFF

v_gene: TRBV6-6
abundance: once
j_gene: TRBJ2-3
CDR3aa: CASSYSSRSTDTQYF

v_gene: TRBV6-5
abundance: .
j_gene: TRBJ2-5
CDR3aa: CACTQAGAEETQYF

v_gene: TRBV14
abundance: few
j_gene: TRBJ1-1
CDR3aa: CASSFGTGVEAFF

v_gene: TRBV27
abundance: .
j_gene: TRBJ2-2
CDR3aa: CASSFGPMNTGELFF

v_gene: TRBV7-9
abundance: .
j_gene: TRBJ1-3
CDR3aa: CASSVLVDTIYF

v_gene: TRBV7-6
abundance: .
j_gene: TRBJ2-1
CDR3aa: CASSASPEGRGNEQFF

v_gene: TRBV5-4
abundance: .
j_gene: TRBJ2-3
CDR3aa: CASSASDSGRADTQYF

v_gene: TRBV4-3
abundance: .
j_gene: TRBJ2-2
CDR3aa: CASSQDPTTGVSNTGELFF

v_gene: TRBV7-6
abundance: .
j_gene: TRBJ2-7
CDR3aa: CASSLGLAPYEQYF